In this sample, the clone carrying this T cell receptor beta chain turned up many times. Primers for the PCR totalled 60 Vbeta and 13 Jbeta. Clones were read by immunoSEQ multiplex PCR, and TCRdb kept only the in-frame ones, dropping some. Here the sample spans 190,000 or so clones, about 80% being singletons. The data were taken from a study of cytomegalovirus exposure and HLA in healthy donors. Germline trimming cut 5 bases from V and 8 bases from J; bases unmatched to any gene: 7. This CDR3 contains 14 residues. Germline CDR1 reads MNHNY; CDR2 reads SVGAGI (reference sequence). Sequenced sample: PBMCs. This TCR came from a boy younger than 18 in good health and CMV-seronegative. The chain recombines TRBV6-6 with TRBJ2-7, with 12 positions matching TRBD2. Here the CDR3 reads CASSLGLAGTKQYF. DNA of the CDR3: TGTGCCAGCAGTCTCGGACTAGCGGGAACGAAGCAGTACTTC.